This T cell receptor (beta chain) was identified during a study of blood T cell repertoires in COVID-19. Study context: Donors in the United States, Italy and Spain gave samples during acute or convalescent COVID-19. T cells, B-cell-depleted T cells, or PBMCs provided the cDNA or gDNA that served as material.

Per the original data handling: Counts of nucleated cells, estimated from reference gene primer amplification, were obtained. Using immunoSEQ multiplex PCR, the repertoire was profiled, and TCRdb retains in-frame clones only, with some absent. V, J and clone size are taken as reported in that table, and D and trimming were inferred from the DNA itself. The sample lists about 160,000 clones; over 70% were seen once. Germline lookup yields CDR1 SGHTA and CDR2 FQGTGA. The CDR3 spans 15 residues. Trimming took off 5 bases at V and 6 bases at J, with 17 bases between the two ends. Sequenced: peripheral blood. This chain uses TRBV7-3 with TRBJ2-1, with D possibly being TRBD2 (6 bases). This clonotype was obtained from a man aged 70-80 years with acute or convalescent COVID-19. The CDR3 loop is CASSDGGPASNEQFF. The CDR3 region has the DNA TGTGCCAGCAGCGATGGAGGGCCTGCGAGCAATGAGCAGTTCTTC.